A selection of T cell receptor beta chains follows, all from one sample in a study of identical twins. TCRdb fed the 5' RACE reads into MiXCR, producing one record per CDR3 protein. The sample consists of 140,000 to 150,000 distinct CDR3 sequences, approximately 3.5% of them appearing once. Sequenced material: memory T cells sorted from blood. These receptor sequences come from a young man in good health. Each CDR3 is given without its conserved first and last residue. Size tells how often a clone was seen (once, few, many) or the class of an expanded clone, and some rows leave it out.

j_gene	abundance	v_gene	CDR3aa
TRBJ2-2	many	TRBV15	ATSNAGLNTGELF
TRBJ2-5	many	TRBV20-1	SADGARAEKTQY
TRBJ2-7	many	TRBV7-2	ASSLAGGSSHEQY
TRBJ1-5	many	TRBV27	ASRKGTTPNQPQH
TRBJ2-1	-	TRBV14	ASSHTLEDMNEQF
TRBJ1-5	many	TRBV5-6	ASESKGGNQPQH
TRBJ2-2	-	TRBV6-1	ASSPLVGTGELF
TRBJ2-5	many	TRBV7-2	ASSPYGTGGVRETQY
TRBJ2-7	many	TRBV5-5	ASSLSESYEQY
TRBJ2-1	many	TRBV29-1	SVEGRGTYNEQF
TRBJ1-2	many	TRBV20-1	SARWGDGYT
TRBJ1-1	-	TRBV30	AWGPWGKTEAF
TRBJ1-1	many	TRBV12-3/TRBV12-4	ASSSGTVNTEAF
TRBJ2-5	-	TRBV7-8	ASSSRTGVLETQY
TRBJ2-2	many	TRBV9	ASSTRTSGRAGTGELF
TRBJ2-5	many	TRBV20-1	SARDWGLAGETQY
TRBJ2-1	many	TRBV18	ASSPRELNNEQF
TRBJ2-2	many	TRBV18	ASSEYRTNTGELF
TRBJ2-7	-	TRBV24-1	ATSVAGGRNEQY
TRBJ2-6	few	TRBV6-5	ASSYSSGRGPTVLT
TRBJ2-7	many	TRBV25-1	ASSDAQGGYEQY
TRBJ2-2	many	TRBV5-1	ASSLEGLAGVLNTGELF
TRBJ2-7	many	TRBV25-1	ASKPSGNIYEQY
TRBJ2-2	many	TRBV30	AWASRVNTGELF
TRBJ1-5	many	TRBV4-3	ASSPNTGSEPQH
TRBJ2-5	many	TRBV10-3	AITSDSRETQY
TRBJ2-4	many	TRBV5-1	ASSSTSSQPIIQY
TRBJ1-5	many	TRBV28	ASKIENQPQH
TRBJ2-2	many	TRBV7-8	ASRDRGRTGELF
TRBJ1-5	many	TRBV6-1	ASSEQGPQPQH
TRBJ2-3	many	TRBV2	ARRQGSTDTQY
TRBJ2-3	many	TRBV4-3	ASSQDLLAGGRDTQY
TRBJ2-2	many	TRBV6-1	ASRTGIESGELF
TRBJ2-1	many	TRBV9	ASSETSGSNEQF
TRBJ2-1	-	TRBV5-1	ASRLGPPYNEQF
TRBJ1-1	many	TRBV3-1	ASSQGTANTEAF
TRBJ2-1	-	TRBV19	ASSSLTGYNEQF
TRBJ1-4	few	TRBV7-2	ASQQGQQNEKLF
TRBJ1-2	many	TRBV5-5	ASSSADLAYGYT
TRBJ1-3	many	TRBV6-1	ASKFRRGHSGNTIY
TRBJ1-5	many	TRBV5-1	ASRDGSGQPQH
TRBJ2-1	many	TRBV20-1	SAPTGGYNEQF
TRBJ1-1	many	TRBV25-1	ASGWMNTEAF
TRBJ2-6	many	TRBV6-5	ASTYWQGGSSGANVLT
TRBJ2-3	many	TRBV5-1	ASSPIPDADTQY
TRBJ2-4	-	TRBV4-3	ASSQVWGQGENIQY
TRBJ1-6	many	TRBV7-2	ASSLDLTGSPLH
TRBJ1-1	-	TRBV27	ASSSDRKIEAF
TRBJ2-1	many	TRBV12-3/TRBV12-4	ASSPYRGDGYNEQF
TRBJ1-2	few	TRBV7-9	ASSLLGTGGDGYT
TRBJ1-1	few	TRBV6-5	ASSYRGEDTEAF
TRBJ2-6	few	TRBV6-1	ASRLQASGANVLT
TRBJ1-2	many	TRBV7-9	ASSLETDPANYGYT
TRBJ2-2	many	TRBV21-1	AAPQGLRVAGELF
TRBJ2-1	few	TRBV19	ASNNRVGEQF
TRBJ1-5	many	TRBV11-2	ASSLAGVQGQPQH
TRBJ1-1	many	TRBV20-1	SARDMNTEAF
TRBJ1-1	few	TRBV3-1	ASSRRQGAGAEAF
TRBJ2-5	many	TRBV9	ASSLYTGGRETQY
TRBJ1-5	few	TRBV20-1	SATGQPLDQPQH